This TCR beta chain originates from a study of T cells expressing NK-cell markers. Germline V gene lookup returns CDR1 DFQATT and CDR2 SNEGSKA (reference sequence). This CDR3 has 13 amino acids. Using the 5' RACE reads, TCRdb records one entry per CDR3 protein without DNA. Its table lists 350,000 to 450,000 distinct CDR3 sequences. Sequencing was carried out using blood T cells: a sorted CD56 or NKG2C T cell subset, CD4+ or CD8+ T cells, or bulk PBMC T cells (not recorded which). The receptor's source is a man aged 18-75 years in good health. The chain joins TRBV20-1 to TRBJ1-2. This CDR3 reads CSAFPPGLYGYTF.